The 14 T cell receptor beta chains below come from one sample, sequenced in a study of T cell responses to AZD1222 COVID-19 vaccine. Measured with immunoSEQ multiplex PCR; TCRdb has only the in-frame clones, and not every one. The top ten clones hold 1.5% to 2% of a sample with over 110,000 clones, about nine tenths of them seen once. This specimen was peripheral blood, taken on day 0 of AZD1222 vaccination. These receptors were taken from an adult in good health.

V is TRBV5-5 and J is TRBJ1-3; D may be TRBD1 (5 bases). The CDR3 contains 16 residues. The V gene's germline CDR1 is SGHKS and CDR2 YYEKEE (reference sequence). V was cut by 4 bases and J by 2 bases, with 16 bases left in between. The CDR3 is CASSRGSGTPGNTIYF. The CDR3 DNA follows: TGTGCCAGCAGCCGTGGGTCGGGGACCCCTGGAAACACCATATATTTT.

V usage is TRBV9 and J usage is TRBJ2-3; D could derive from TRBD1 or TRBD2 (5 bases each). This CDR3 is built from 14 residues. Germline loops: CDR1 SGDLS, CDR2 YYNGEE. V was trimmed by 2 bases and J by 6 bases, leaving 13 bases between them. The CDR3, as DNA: TGTGCCAGCAGCGTTAGGGACGGAAGGGATACGCAGTATTTT. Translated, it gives CASSVRDGRDTQYF.

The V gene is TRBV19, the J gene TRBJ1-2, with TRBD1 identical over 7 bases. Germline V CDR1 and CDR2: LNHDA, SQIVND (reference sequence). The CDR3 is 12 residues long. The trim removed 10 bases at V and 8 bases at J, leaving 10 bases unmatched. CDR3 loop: CATSSDRLGYTF. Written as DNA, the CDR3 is TGTGCCACCTCCTCGGACAGGTTGGGCTACACCTTC.

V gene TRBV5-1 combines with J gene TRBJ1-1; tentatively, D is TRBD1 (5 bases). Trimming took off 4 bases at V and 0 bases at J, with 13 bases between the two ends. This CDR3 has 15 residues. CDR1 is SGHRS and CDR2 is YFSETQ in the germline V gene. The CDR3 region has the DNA TGCGCCAGCAGCCCTCGGGACGGATTGAACACTGAAGCTTTCTTT. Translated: CASSPRDGLNTEAFF.

CDR3 region: CASSQGLLGSEAFF. CDR3 in DNA: TGCGCCAGCAGCCAAGGCCTGCTCGGGTCTGAAGCTTTCTTT. The genes are TRBV4-1 and TRBJ1-1, with D hard to call. This CDR3 has 14 residues. V lost 1 base, J lost 6 bases, and 12 bases lay in between. CDR1 is MGHRA, CDR2 YSYEKL, per germline.

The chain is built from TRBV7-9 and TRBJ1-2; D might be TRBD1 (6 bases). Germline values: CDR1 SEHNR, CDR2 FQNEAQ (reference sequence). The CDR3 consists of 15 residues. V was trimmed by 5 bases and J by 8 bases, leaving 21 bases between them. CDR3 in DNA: TGTGCCAGCAGCGAAACCCGGGGGCCTCCGGGGGGCTACACCTTC. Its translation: CASSETRGPPGGYTF.

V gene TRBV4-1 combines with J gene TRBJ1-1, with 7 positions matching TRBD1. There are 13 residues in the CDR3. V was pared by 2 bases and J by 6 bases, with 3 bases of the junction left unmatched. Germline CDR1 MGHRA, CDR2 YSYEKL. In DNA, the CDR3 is TGCGCCAGCAGCCAAACAGGGGAGTCTGAAGCTTTCTTT. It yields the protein CASSQTGESEAFF.

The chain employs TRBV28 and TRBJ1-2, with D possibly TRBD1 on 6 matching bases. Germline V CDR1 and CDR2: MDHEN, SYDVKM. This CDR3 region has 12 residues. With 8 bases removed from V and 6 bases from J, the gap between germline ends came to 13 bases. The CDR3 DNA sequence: TGTGCCAGCGGGCCAGGGGCCCATGGCTACACCTTC. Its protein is CASGPGAHGYTF.

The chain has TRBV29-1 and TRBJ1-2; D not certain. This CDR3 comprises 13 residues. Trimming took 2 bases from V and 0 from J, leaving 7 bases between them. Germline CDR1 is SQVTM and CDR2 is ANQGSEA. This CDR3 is CSVEQDPNYGYTF. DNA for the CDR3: TGCAGCGTTGAACAGGATCCTAACTATGGCTACACCTTC.

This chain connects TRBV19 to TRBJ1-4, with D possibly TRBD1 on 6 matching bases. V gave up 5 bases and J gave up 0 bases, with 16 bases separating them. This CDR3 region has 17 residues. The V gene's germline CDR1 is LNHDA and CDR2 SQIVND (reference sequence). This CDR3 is CASSPIDRRPTNEKLFF. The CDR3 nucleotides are TGTGCCAGTAGTCCGATAGACAGGAGGCCAACTAATGAAAAACTGTTTTTT.

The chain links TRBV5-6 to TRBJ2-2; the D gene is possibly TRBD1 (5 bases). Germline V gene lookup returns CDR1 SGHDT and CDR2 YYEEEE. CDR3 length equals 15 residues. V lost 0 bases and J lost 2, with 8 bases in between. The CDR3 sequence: CASSLDRRNTGELFF. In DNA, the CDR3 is TGTGCCAGCAGCTTGGACAGGAGAAACACCGGGGAGCTGTTTTTT. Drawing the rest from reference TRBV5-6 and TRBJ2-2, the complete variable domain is DAGVTQSPTHLIKTRGQQVTLRCSPKSGHDTVSWYQQALGQGPQFIFQYYEEEERQRGNFPDRFSGHQFPNYSSELNVNALLLGDSALYLCASSLDRRNTGELFFGEGSRLTVL.

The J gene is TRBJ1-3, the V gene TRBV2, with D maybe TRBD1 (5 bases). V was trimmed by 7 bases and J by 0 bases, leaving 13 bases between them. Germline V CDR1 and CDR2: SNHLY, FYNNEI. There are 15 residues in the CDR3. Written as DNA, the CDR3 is TGTGCCAGCACGGGACTCCAAGGCTCTGGAAACACCATATATTTT. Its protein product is CASTGLQGSGNTIYF. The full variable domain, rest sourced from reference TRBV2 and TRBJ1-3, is EPEVTQTPSHQVTQMGQEVILRCVPISNHLYFYWYRQILGQKVEFLVSFYNNEISEKSEIFDDQFSVERPDGSNFTLKIRSTKLEDSAMYFCASTGLQGSGNTIYFGEGSWLTVV.

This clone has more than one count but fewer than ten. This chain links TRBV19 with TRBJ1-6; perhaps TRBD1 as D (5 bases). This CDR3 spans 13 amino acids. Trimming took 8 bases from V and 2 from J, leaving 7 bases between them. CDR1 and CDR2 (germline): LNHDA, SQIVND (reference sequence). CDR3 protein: CASQGTYNSPLHF. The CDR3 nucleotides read TGTGCCAGTCAGGGAACCTATAATTCACCCCTCCACTTT.

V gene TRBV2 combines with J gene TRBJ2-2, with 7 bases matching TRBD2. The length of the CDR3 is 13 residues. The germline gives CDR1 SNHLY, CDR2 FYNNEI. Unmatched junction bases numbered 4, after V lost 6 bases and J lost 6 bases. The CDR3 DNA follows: TGTGCCAGCAGGGCGGGAGAGGCCGGGGAGCTGTTTTTT. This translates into CASRAGEAGELFF.